This is a list of T cell receptor beta chains from one sample in a study of blood T cells in healthy people across ages. One entry per CDR3 protein, called by TCRdb with MiXCR from the 5' RACE reads. The sample lists 1.5 million to 2 million distinct CDR3 sequences; about 30% were seen once. What was sequenced was blood. These receptors were collected from a woman aged 30 to 39 in good health. The CDR3 runs from the conserved cysteine through the conserved F or W.

j_gene: TRBJ1-5
v_gene: TRBV12-3/TRBV12-4
CDR3aa: CASSAQGFGNQPQHF

j_gene: TRBJ2-7
v_gene: TRBV27
CDR3aa: CASSLRQGLYEQYF

j_gene: TRBJ1-2
v_gene: TRBV3-1
CDR3aa: CASSQERGQIYGYTF

j_gene: TRBJ2-1
v_gene: TRBV7-7
CDR3aa: CASSQGLSITGNEQFF

j_gene: TRBJ2-7
v_gene: TRBV11-2
CDR3aa: CASSRGTISGGFYEQYF

j_gene: TRBJ2-1
v_gene: TRBV20-1
CDR3aa: CSAGQNYNEQFF

j_gene: TRBJ2-7
v_gene: TRBV3-1
CDR3aa: CASSVKLAYEQYF

j_gene: TRBJ2-3
v_gene: TRBV6-5
CDR3aa: CASSYSMRGGLVADTQYF

j_gene: -
v_gene: TRBV7-2
CDR3aa: CASSSTAGLAEQYF

j_gene: TRBJ2-7
v_gene: TRBV9
CDR3aa: CASSGGAGRHYEQDF

j_gene: TRBJ2-7
v_gene: TRBV5-1
CDR3aa: CASSKLLAGASYEQYF

j_gene: TRBJ2-1
v_gene: TRBV15
CDR3aa: CATSRPRTGSYSEQFF

j_gene: TRBJ2-1
v_gene: TRBV5-1
CDR3aa: CASSSTGTGSEQFF

j_gene: TRBJ2-3
v_gene: TRBV2
CDR3aa: CAGSGTNGLGTDTQYF

j_gene: TRBJ2-3
v_gene: TRBV20-1
CDR3aa: CSARQGLAAGAGTDTQYF

j_gene: -
v_gene: TRBV10-3
CDR3aa: CAISPGQGDETQYF

j_gene: TRBJ2-5
v_gene: TRBV6-5
CDR3aa: CASSDTSKQYF

j_gene: TRBJ1-4
v_gene: TRBV7-9
CDR3aa: CASSTEAVGKREKLFF

j_gene: TRBJ2-1
v_gene: TRBV11-2
CDR3aa: CASSLIQETQFF

j_gene: TRBJ2-2
v_gene: TRBV10-1
CDR3aa: CASSESASGELFF

j_gene: TRBJ2-1
v_gene: TRBV10-3
CDR3aa: CAISESNRSPYNEQFF

j_gene: TRBJ1-1
v_gene: TRBV7-6
CDR3aa: CASSLRDTNLNTEAFF

j_gene: TRBJ2-3
v_gene: TRBV6-5
CDR3aa: CASRSTGTDTQYF

j_gene: TRBJ2-1
v_gene: TRBV28
CDR3aa: CASRPLVRTAYNEQFF

j_gene: TRBJ2-5
v_gene: TRBV7-2
CDR3aa: CASSLAKQVLETQYF

j_gene: TRBJ1-5
v_gene: TRBV4-1
CDR3aa: CASSPPGGTIGNQPQHF

j_gene: TRBJ1-2
v_gene: TRBV28
CDR3aa: CASSLPRTLNHGYTF

j_gene: TRBJ1-5
v_gene: TRBV4-1
CDR3aa: CASSPTTAQGPQHF

j_gene: TRBJ2-1
v_gene: TRBV9
CDR3aa: CASSSPTSGTSYNEQFF

j_gene: TRBJ1-2
v_gene: TRBV20-1
CDR3aa: CRARSPLGGYTF

j_gene: TRBJ1-5
v_gene: TRBV2
CDR3aa: CASSESANNQPQHF

j_gene: TRBJ2-1
v_gene: TRBV11-3
CDR3aa: CASSLTGWDEQFF

j_gene: TRBJ2-3
v_gene: TRBV9
CDR3aa: CASSVGSLAGAYTDTQYF

j_gene: TRBJ2-7
v_gene: TRBV11-2
CDR3aa: CASSLEPTSYEQYF

j_gene: TRBJ2-7
v_gene: TRBV29-1
CDR3aa: CSVESAEAYEQYF

j_gene: TRBJ1-6
v_gene: TRBV12-3/TRBV12-4
CDR3aa: CASTPDLTLSLHF

j_gene: TRBJ2-1
v_gene: TRBV7-6
CDR3aa: CASSTRLAGVGNEQFF

j_gene: TRBJ1-4
v_gene: TRBV2
CDR3aa: CASGGNRELEKLFF

j_gene: TRBJ2-1
v_gene: TRBV24-1
CDR3aa: CATSDLGGANYNEQFF

j_gene: TRBJ2-7
v_gene: TRBV7-9
CDR3aa: CASSQEGRVYEQYF

j_gene: TRBJ2-4
v_gene: TRBV12-3/TRBV12-4
CDR3aa: CASLERGGRQYF

j_gene: TRBJ2-1
v_gene: TRBV10-3
CDR3aa: CAIRTGTGGRDEQFF

j_gene: TRBJ2-7
v_gene: TRBV20-1
CDR3aa: CSGLAGGSTYEQYF

j_gene: TRBJ2-1
v_gene: TRBV20-1
CDR3aa: CSARPRGTAGLAGSYNEQFF

j_gene: TRBJ1-2
v_gene: TRBV4-1
CDR3aa: CANSRATGGYGYTF

j_gene: TRBJ1-4
v_gene: TRBV2
CDR3aa: CASNPQGTNEKLFF

j_gene: TRBJ1-1
v_gene: TRBV20-1
CDR3aa: CIPRGAEAFF

j_gene: TRBJ2-1
v_gene: TRBV11-1
CDR3aa: CASSPRNNEQFF

j_gene: TRBJ2-3
v_gene: TRBV24-1
CDR3aa: CATSDPRQGTDTQYF

j_gene: -
v_gene: TRBV11-2
CDR3aa: CASSQSGTHAFYEQYF

j_gene: TRBJ2-1
v_gene: TRBV25-1
CDR3aa: CASTSGGNEQFF

j_gene: TRBJ2-5
v_gene: TRBV5-1
CDR3aa: CASSPQSGGGPETQYF